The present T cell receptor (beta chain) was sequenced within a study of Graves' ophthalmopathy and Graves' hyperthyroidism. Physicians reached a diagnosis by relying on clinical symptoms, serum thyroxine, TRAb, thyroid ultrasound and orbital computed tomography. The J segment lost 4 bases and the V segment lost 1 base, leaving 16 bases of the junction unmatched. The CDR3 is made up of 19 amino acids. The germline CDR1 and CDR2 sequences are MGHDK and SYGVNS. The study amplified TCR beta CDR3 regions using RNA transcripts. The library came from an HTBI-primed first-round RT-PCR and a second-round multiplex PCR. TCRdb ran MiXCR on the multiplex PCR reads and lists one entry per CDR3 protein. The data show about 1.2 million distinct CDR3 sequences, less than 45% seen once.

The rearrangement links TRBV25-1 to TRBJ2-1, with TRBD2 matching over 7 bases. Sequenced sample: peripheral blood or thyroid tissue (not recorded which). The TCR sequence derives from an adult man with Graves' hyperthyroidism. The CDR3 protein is CASSEFYSSGIHPYNEQFF. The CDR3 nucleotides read TGTGCCAGCAGTGAATTCTACTCAAGCGGGATTCATCCTTACAATGAGCAGTTCTTC. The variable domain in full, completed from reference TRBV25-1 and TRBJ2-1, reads EADIYQTPRYLVIGTGKKITLECSQTMGHDKMYWYQQDPGMELHLIHYSYGVNSTEKGDLSSESTVSRIRTEHFPLTLESARPSHTSQYLCASSEFYSSGIHPYNEQFFGPGTRLTVL.